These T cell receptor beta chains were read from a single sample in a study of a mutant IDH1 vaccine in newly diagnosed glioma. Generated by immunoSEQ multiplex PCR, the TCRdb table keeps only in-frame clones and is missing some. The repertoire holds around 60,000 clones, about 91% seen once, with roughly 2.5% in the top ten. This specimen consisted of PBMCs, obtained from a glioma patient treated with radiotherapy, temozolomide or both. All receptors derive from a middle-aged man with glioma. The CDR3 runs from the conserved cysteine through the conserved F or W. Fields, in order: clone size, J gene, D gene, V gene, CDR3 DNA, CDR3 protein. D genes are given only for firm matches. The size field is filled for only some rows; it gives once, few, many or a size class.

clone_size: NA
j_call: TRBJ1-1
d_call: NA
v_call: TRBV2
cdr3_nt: TGTGCCAGCAATTGGATGTACACTGAAGCTTTCTTT
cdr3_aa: CASNWMYTEAFF

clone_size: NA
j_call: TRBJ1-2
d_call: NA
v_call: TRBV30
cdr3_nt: TGTGCCTGGAGTTCAGGGGTCGGTGGCTACACCTTC
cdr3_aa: CAWSSGVGGYTF

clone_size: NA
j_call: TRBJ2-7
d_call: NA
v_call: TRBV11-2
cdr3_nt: TGTGCCAGCAGCTCAGTCAGCGGGACGGGACAGGTCTACGAGCAGTACTTC
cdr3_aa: CASSSVSGTGQVYEQYF

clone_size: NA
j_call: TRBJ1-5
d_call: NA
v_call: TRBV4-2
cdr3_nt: TGTGCCAGCAGCCAAGATTCAGGAGATAATCAGCCCCAGCATTTT
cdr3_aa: CASSQDSGDNQPQHF

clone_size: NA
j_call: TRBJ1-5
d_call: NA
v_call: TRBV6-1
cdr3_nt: TGTGCCAGCAGTGAAGCGGGTGGGGTACTTAGCAATCAGCCCCAGCATTTT
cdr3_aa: CASSEAGGVLSNQPQHF

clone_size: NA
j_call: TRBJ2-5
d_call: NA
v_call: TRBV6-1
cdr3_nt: TGTGCCAGCAGCCCGAGACAAGAGACCCAGTACTTC
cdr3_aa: CASSPRQETQYF

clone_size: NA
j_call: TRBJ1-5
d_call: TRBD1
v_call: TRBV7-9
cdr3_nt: TGTGCCAGCAGCACGGGACAGGGGGCGGAGGGGCCCCAGCATTTT
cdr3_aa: CASSTGQGAEGPQHF

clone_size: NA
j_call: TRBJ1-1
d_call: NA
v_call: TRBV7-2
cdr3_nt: TGTGCCAGCAGCCTCGGACCGACTCAAACTGAAGCTTTCTTT
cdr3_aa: CASSLGPTQTEAFF

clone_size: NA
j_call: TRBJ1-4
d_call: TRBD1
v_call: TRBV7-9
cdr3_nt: TGTGCCAGCAGCGGGCGACAGGGTTCAACTAATGAAAAACTGTTTTTT
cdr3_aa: CASSGRQGSTNEKLFF

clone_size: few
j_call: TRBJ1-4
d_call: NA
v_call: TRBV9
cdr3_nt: TGTGCCAGCAGCGTAGAGGGTCGGATTAATGAAAAACTGTTTTTT
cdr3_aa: CASSVEGRINEKLFF

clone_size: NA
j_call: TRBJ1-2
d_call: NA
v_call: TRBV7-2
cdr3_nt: TGTGCCAGCAGCTTAGCGCTGGGGGGGGGATTCCCCATCTATGGCTACACCTTC
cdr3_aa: CASSLALGGGFPIYGYTF

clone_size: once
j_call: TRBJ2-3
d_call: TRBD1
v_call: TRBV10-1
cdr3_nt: TGCGCCAGCAGTGCTTCAGGGGGAGTCGCAGATACGCAGTATTTT
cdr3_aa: CASSASGGVADTQYF

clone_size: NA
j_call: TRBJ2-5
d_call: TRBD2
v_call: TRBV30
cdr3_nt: TGTGCCTGGAGCGAACAACTAGCGGGGGGGCTTGAGACCCAGTACTTC
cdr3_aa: CAWSEQLAGGLETQYF

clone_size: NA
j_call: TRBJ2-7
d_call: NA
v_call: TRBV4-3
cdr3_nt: TGCGCCAGCAGCCAAGAACTCCAAAGACAGTCCACCTACGAGCAGTACTTC
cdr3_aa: CASSQELQRQSTYEQYF

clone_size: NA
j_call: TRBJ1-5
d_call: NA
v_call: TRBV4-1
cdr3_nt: TGCGCCAGCAGCCAAAGTATCAGGGATCAGCCCCAGCATTTT
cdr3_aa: CASSQSIRDQPQHF

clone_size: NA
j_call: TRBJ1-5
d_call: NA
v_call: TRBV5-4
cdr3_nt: TGTGCCAGCAGCTTGGGAGGGGCTGGCCAGCCCCAGCATTTT
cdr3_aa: CASSLGGAGQPQHF

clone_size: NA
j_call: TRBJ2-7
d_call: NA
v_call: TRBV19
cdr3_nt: TGTGCCAGTAGTATAGATCAGGGTTCCTACGAGCAGTACTTC
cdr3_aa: CASSIDQGSYEQYF

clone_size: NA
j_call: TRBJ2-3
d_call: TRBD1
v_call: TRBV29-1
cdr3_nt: TGCAGCGTAGGACAGGGGGTGGCAGATACGCAGTATTTT
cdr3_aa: CSVGQGVADTQYF

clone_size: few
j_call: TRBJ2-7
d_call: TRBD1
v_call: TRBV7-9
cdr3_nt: TGTGCCAGCAGCTTAGGACAGGGGGACGAGCAGTACTTC
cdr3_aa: CASSLGQGDEQYF

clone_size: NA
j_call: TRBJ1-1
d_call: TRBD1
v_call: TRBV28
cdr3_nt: TGTGCCAGCAGTTTCCCCGGACAGGGAAAGAACACTGAAGCTTTCTTT
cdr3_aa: CASSFPGQGKNTEAFF

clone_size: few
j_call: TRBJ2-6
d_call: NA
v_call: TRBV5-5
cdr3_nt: TGTGCCAGCAGCTTGGTTGGGTCTGGGGCCAACGTCCTGACTTTC
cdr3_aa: CASSLVGSGANVLTF

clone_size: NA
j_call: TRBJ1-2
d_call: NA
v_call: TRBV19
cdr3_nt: TGTGCCAGTGGGCGTGGGGAGGGCGCTAACTATGGCTACACCTTC
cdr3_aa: CASGRGEGANYGYTF

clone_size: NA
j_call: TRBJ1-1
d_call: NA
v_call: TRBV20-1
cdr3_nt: TGCAGTGCTCAGACAGCCCCTGAAGCTTTCTTT
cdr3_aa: CSAQTAPEAFF

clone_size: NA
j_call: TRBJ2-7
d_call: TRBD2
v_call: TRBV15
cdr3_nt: TGTGCCACCAGCAGTCCCGGGACTACCCTTTACGAGCAGTACTTC
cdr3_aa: CATSSPGTTLYEQYF

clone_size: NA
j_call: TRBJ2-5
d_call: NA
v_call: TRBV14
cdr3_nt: TGTGCCAGCAGCCAAGACAGGGTCCTCCACGAGACCCAGTACTTC
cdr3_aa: CASSQDRVLHETQYF

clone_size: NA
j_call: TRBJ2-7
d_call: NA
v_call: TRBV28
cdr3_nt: TGTGCCAGCAGTTTAGGGGGGCGCGGAGAGCAGTACTTC
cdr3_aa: CASSLGGRGEQYF

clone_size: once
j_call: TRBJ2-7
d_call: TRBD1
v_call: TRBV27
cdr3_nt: TGTGCCAGCAGTTTTTTGACGGGACAGGGATCCTACGAGCAGTACTTC
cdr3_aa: CASSFLTGQGSYEQYF

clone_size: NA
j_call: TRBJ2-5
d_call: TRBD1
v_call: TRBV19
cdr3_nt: TGTGCCAGTAGTATAGACGGACAGGGGCAAGAGACCCAGTACTTC
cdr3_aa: CASSIDGQGQETQYF

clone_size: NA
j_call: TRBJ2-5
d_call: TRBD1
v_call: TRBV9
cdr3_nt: TGTGCCAGCAGCCGAGGGGGACAGCTACAAGAGACCCAGTACTTC
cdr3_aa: CASSRGGQLQETQYF

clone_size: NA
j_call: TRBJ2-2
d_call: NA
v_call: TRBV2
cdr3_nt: TGTGCCAGCATGGAGGGAGAGGAGAACACCGGGGAGCTGTTTTTT
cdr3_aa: CASMEGEENTGELFF

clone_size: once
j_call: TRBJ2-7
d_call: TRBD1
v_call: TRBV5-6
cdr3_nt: TGTGCCAGCAGCTTCGACCCCGGTTTACAGGGGGAGCAGTACTTC
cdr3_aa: CASSFDPGLQGEQYF

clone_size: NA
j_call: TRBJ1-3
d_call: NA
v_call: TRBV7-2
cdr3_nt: TGTGCCAGTACATTGACAGCGTCCTCTGGAAACACCATATATTTT
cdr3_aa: CASTLTASSGNTIYF

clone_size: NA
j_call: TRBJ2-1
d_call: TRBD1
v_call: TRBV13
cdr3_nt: TGTGCCAGCAGCTTAAGTTTACAGGGGGCGCGTAGAAATGAGCAGTTCTTC
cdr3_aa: CASSLSLQGARRNEQFF

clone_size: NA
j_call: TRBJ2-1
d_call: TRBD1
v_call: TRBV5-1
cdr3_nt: TGCGCCAGCAGCCTACCGGGACAGTACAATGAGCAGTTCTTC
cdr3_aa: CASSLPGQYNEQFF

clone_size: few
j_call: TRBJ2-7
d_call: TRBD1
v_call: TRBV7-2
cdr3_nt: TGTGCCAGCAGCTTCTCGACAGGGCTTCACGAGCAGTACTTC
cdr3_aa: CASSFSTGLHEQYF

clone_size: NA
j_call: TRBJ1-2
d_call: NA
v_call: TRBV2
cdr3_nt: TGTGCCAGCAGTGGAGGGGGGGATGGCTACACCTTC
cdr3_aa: CASSGGGDGYTF

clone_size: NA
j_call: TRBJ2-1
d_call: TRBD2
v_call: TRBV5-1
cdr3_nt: TGCGCCAGCAGCTCCGGACTAGAATACAATGAGCAGTTCTTC
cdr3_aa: CASSSGLEYNEQFF

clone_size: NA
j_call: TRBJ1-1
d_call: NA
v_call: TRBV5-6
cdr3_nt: TGTGCCAGCAGCTTGGGCGGGTGGAGGACTGAAGCTTTCTTT
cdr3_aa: CASSLGGWRTEAFF

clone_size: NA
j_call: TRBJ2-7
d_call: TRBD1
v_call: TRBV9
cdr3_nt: TGTGCCAGCAGCGTAGGGGCCCCCGGGACAGGAGTATCCTACGAGCAGTACTTC
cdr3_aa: CASSVGAPGTGVSYEQYF

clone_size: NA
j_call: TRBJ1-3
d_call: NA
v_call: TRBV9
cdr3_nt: TGTGCCAGCAGCGTCAGTGCCTCTGGAAACACCATATATTTT
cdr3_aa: CASSVSASGNTIYF

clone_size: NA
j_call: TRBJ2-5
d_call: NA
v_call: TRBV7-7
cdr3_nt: TGTGCTAGCAGCCTTCCCGGGGAGCAAGAGACCCAGTACTTC
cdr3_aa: CASSLPGEQETQYF

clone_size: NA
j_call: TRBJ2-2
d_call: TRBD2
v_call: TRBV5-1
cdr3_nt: TGCGCCAGCAGCCAACAGACTAGCGGGAGCCCCGGGGAGCTGTTTTTT
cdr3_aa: CASSQQTSGSPGELFF

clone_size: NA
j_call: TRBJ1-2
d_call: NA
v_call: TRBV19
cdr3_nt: TGTGCCAGTACCGAGGACAGCGAAAACTATGGCTACACCTTC
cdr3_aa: CASTEDSENYGYTF

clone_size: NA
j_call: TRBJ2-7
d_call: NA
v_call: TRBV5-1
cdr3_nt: TGCGCCAGCAGCTTGGGTTCGGCACATGGGGGTCTCGAGCAGTACTTC
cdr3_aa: CASSLGSAHGGLEQYF

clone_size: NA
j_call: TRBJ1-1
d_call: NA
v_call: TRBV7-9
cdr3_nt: TGTGCCAGCACTAAGACTGACACTGAAGCTTTCTTT
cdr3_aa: CASTKTDTEAFF

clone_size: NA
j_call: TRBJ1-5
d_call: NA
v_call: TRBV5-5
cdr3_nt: TGTGCCAGCAGCCCGGAGAACTGGGTGCCCCAGCATTTT
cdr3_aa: CASSPENWVPQHF

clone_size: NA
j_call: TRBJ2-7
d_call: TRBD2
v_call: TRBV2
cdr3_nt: TGTGCCAGCATCCCGGGACTAGCGGGAGGTGCCTCCTACGAGCAGTACTTC
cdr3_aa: CASIPGLAGGASYEQYF

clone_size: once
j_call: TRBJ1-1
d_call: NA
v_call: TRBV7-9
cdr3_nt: TGTGCCAGCAGCCCCTTGGACAGCTGGAACACTGAAGCTTTCTTT
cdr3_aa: CASSPLDSWNTEAFF

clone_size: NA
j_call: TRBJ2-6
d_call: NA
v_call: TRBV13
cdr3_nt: TGTGCCAGCAGCTTGGGCAGGTCGTCTGGGGCCAACGTCCTGACTTTC
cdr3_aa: CASSLGRSSGANVLTF